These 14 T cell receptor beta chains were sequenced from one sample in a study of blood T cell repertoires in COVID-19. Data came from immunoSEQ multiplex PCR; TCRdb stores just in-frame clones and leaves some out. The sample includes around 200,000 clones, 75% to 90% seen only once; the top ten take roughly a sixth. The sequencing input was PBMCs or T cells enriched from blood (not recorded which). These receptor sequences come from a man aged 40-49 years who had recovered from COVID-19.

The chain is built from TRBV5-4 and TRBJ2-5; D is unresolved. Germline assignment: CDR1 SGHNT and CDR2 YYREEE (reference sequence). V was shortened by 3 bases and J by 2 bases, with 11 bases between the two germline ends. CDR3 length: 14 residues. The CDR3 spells CASSSEPIQETQYF. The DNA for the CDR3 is TGTGCCAGCAGCTCGGAGCCTATTCAAGAGACCCAGTACTTC.

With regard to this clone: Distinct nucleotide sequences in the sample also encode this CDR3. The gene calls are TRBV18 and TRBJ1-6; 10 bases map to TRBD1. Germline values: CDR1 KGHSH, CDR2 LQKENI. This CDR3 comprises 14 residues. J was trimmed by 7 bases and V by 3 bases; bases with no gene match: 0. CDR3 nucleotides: TGTGCCAGCTCACCGGGACAGGGGAATTCACCCCTCCACTTT. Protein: CASSPGQGNSPLHF.

The CDR3 bases are TGTGCCAGCGACAGGGGTGGGGGGACTGAAGCTTTCTTT. Its protein product is CASDRGGGTEAFF. The V and J genes are TRBV19 and TRBJ1-1, with TRBD1 matching 8 bases. After removal of 9 bases from V and 5 bases from J, the junction contained 8 bases not matched to a gene. The CDR3 is 13 amino acids. Germline V gives CDR1 LNHDA, CDR2 SQIVND (reference sequence).

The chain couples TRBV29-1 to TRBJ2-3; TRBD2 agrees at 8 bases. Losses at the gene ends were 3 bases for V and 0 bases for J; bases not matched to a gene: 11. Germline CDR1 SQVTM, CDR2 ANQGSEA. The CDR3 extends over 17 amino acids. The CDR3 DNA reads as TGCAGCGTTGACGGCCGGTGGATAGCGGGAAGCACAGATACGCAGTATTTT. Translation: CSVDGRWIAGSTDTQYF.

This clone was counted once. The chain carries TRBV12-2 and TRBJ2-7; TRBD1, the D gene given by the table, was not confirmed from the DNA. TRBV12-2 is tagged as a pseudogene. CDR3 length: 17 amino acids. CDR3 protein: CASRSKGKATRAYEQYF. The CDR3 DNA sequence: TGTGCAAGTCGCTCTAAGGGGAAGGCGACTCGGGCTTACGAGCAGTACTTC.

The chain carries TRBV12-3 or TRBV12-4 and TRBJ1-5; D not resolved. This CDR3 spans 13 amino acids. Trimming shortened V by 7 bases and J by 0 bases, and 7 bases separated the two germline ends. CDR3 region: CASTPSSNQPQHF. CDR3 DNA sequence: TGTGCCAGCACCCCTAGTAGCAATCAGCCCCAGCATTTT.

DNA for the CDR3: TGTGCCAGCTCACCTTCGGGAGGGCTGTACGAGCAGTACTTC. Protein sequence: CASSPSGGLYEQYF. This chain uses TRBV18 with TRBJ2-7, with 8 bases fitting TRBD2. V lost 3 bases to trimming and J lost 4 bases; unmatched junction nucleotides: 5. CDR1 is KGHSH and CDR2 is LQKENI in the germline V gene. The CDR3 loop spans 14 amino acids.

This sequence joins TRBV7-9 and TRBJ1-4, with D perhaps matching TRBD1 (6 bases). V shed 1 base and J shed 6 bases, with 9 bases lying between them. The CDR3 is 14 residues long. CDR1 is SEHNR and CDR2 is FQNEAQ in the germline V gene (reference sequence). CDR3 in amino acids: CASSLGAGDEKLFF. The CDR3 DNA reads TGTGCCAGCAGCTTAGGGGCAGGGGATGAAAAACTGTTTTTT.

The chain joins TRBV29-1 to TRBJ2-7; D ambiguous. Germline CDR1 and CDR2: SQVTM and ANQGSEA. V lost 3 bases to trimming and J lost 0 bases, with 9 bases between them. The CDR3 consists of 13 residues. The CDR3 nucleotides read TGCAGCGTTGAGACAAGAAACTCCTACGAGCAGTACTTC. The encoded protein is CSVETRNSYEQYF.

CDR3 coding DNA: TGCAGCGCCTTCCGACAGGGCACTGAAGCTTTCTTT. This sequence encodes CSAFRQGTEAFF. The chain carries TRBV29-1 and TRBJ1-1; the match to TRBD1 covers 7 bases. Germline assignment: CDR1 SQVTM and CDR2 ANQGSEA. This CDR3 contains 12 residues. The trim removed 7 bases at V and 4 bases at J, leaving 6 bases unmatched. The full variable domain, rest sourced from reference TRBV29-1 and TRBJ1-1, is SAVISQKPSRDICQRGTSLTIQCQVDSQVTMMFWYRQQPGQSLTLIATANQGSEATYESGFVIDKFPISRPNLTFSTLTVSNMSPEDSSIYLCSAFRQGTEAFFGQGTRLTVV.

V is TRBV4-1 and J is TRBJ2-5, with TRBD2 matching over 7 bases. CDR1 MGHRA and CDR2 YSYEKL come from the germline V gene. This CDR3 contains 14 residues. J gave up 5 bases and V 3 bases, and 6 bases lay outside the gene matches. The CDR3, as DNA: TGCGCCAGCAGCCACGGCGGGAGATATGAGACCCAGTACTTC. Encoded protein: CASSHGGRYETQYF.

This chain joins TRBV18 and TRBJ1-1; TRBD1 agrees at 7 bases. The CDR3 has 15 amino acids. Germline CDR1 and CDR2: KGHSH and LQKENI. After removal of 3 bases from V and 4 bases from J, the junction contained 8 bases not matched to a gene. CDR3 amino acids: CASSPQGVRGTEAFF. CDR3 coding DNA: TGTGCCAGCTCACCCCAGGGGGTTAGAGGCACTGAAGCTTTCTTT.

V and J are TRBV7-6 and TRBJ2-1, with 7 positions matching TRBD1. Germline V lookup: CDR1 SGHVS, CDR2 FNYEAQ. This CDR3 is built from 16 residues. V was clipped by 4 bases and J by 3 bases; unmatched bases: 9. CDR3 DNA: TGTGCCAGCAGCTCCAATCAGGGGGACCTCTACAATGAGCAGTTCTTC. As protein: CASSSNQGDLYNEQFF. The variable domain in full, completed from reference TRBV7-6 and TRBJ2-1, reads GAGVSQSPRYKVTKRGQDVALRCDPISGHVSLYWYRQALGQGPEFLTYFNYEAQQDKSGLPNDRFSAERPEGSISTLTIQRTEQRDSAMYRCASSSNQGDLYNEQFFGPGTRLTVL.

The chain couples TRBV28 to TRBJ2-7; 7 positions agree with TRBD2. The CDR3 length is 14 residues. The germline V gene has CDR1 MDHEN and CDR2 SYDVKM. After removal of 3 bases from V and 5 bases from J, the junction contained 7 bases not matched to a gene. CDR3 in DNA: TGTGCCAGCAGTTTGGGCGGGAGCAGCGACGAGCAGTACTTC. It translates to CASSLGGSSDEQYF.